The 26 T cell receptor beta chains presented below share a single source sample, sequenced in a study of CD8 T cells in Susac syndrome (dated by TCRdb to between 2018 and 2021). Libraries came from the immunoSEQ multiplex PCR assay. RNA was extracted with the RNeasy kit and 0.5 to 1 ug was reverse transcribed using random hexamers. The raw public data were reprocessed by TCRdb itself: fastp quality trimming at Q25, MiXCR clonotype calling, in-frame beta chains only. Under each unique CDR3 protein, matching rows form one entry showing the most common genes and DNA. The sample table records 150,000 to 180,000 distinct CDR3 sequences; about 94% of these occur just once. The ten largest clones add up to over 0.2% of the sample. Sequenced: CD8+ T cells from PBMCs. These receptors were collected from a human donor with multiple sclerosis.

The CDR3: CASSEAGESYEQYF. The DNA for the CDR3 is TGTGCCAGCAGTGAAGCAGGGGAATCCTACGAGCAGTACTTC. V is TRBV2 and J is TRBJ2-7, with D possibly being TRBD1 (5 bases). V lost 0 bases and J 1 base, leaving 7 bases between the germline ends. The length of the CDR3 is 14 residues. Germline values: CDR1 SNHLY, CDR2 FYNNEI.

This clonotype was recorded once. V usage is TRBV29-1 and J usage is TRBJ2-3, with D possibly being TRBD2 (5 bases). The CDR3 loop spans 13 amino acids. Germline CDR1 reads SQVTM; CDR2 reads ANQGSEA. V was cut by 4 bases and J by 5 bases, with 13 bases left in between. In DNA, the CDR3 is TGCAGCGTTGCCTGGGAGAGGAAAGATACGCAGTATTTT. Translating it yields CSVAWERKDTQYF.

This rearrangement joins TRBV13 to TRBJ1-2; 10 positions match TRBD1. Germline lookup yields CDR1 PRHDT and CDR2 FYEKMQ (reference sequence). Unmatched junction bases numbered 9, after V lost 6 bases and J lost 8 bases. There are 14 residues in the CDR3. CDR3 sequence: CASSYSTGGHGYTF. The DNA for the CDR3 is TGTGCCAGCAGTTATTCGACAGGGGGCCACGGCTACACCTTC.

The chain couples TRBV12-5 to TRBJ2-5, with D possibly being TRBD2 (6 bases). This CDR3 comprises 12 residues. With 6 bases removed from V and 6 bases from J, the gap between germline ends came to 11 bases. CDR1 LGHNT and CDR2 FRNRAP come from the germline V gene. The CDR3 region is CASGPGVQTQYF. CDR3 coding DNA: TGTGCTAGTGGCCCGGGGGTCCAGACCCAGTACTTC.

J is TRBJ2-1 and V is TRBV12-3 or TRBV12-4; the D gene is possibly TRBD1 (5 bases). Trimming cost V 3 bases and J 4 bases, with 13 bases left between them. This CDR3 spans 15 amino acids. This CDR3 reads CASSFRGSGYNEQFF. CDR3 sequence (DNA): TGTGCCAGCAGTTTTAGGGGTAGTGGGTACAATGAGCAGTTCTTC.

This chain uses TRBV20-1 with TRBJ2-7, with D unresolved. Looked up from germline, CDR1 is DFQATT and CDR2 is SNEGSKA (reference sequence). The CDR3 runs to 14 residues. Trimming took 0 bases from V and 3 from J, leaving 12 bases between them. For the CDR3, the DNA is TGCAGTGCTAGAGACTCTGGGCAGCACTACGAGCAGTACTTC. This gives the protein CSARDSGQHYEQYF.

The chain uses TRBV4-3 and TRBJ1-2; D remains unclear. V shed 0 bases and J shed 5 bases, with 10 bases lying between them. The CDR3 runs to 14 residues. Germline lookup yields CDR1 LGHNA and CDR2 YSLEER. The CDR3 region has the DNA TGCGCCAGCAGCCAAGAGATTCACGCTTATGGCTACACCTTC. It specifies CASSQEIHAYGYTF.

The chain has TRBV13 and TRBJ1-1, with D uncertain. The ends were cut back, 0 bases at V and 12 bases at J, with 14 bases in the middle. Germline values: CDR1 PRHDT, CDR2 FYEKMQ (reference sequence). The CDR3 is made up of 13 amino acids. The chain's CDR3 is CASSLGFGKETFF. CDR3 nucleotide sequence: TGTGCCAGCAGCTTAGGATTTGGGAAGGAGACTTTCTTT.

CDR3 sequence reads: CATSETGNFEQFF. CDR3 sequence (DNA): TGTGCCACCAGTGAGACGGGGAATTTTGAGCAGTTCTTC. The chain combines TRBV24-1 with TRBJ2-1; maybe TRBD2 (5 bases). The germline CDR1 and CDR2 sequences are KGHDR and SFDVKD. This CDR3 is built from 13 residues. With 4 bases removed from V and 9 bases from J, the gap between germline ends came to 12 bases.

In this sample, this clonotype turned up once. The chain joins TRBV5-6 to TRBJ1-1; weak D call: TRBD1 (6 bases). The CDR3 has 13 amino acids. Per germline, CDR1 SGHDT and CDR2 YYEEEE. V shed 2 bases and J shed 4 bases, with 9 bases lying between them. The CDR3 here is CASSFGQFTEAFF. The CDR3 DNA follows: TGTGCCAGCAGCTTCGGACAGTTCACTGAAGCTTTCTTT. The whole variable domain, filled in from reference TRBV5-6 and TRBJ1-1, reads DAGVTQSPTHLIKTRGQQVTLRCSPKSGHDTVSWYQQALGQGPQFIFQYYEEEERQRGNFPDRFSGHQFPNYSSELNVNALLLGDSALYLCASSFGQFTEAFFGQGTRLTVV.

This clonotype was seen only a few times. The chain links TRBV6-1 to TRBJ1-1, with 7 bases fitting TRBD1. After removal of 5 bases from V and 2 bases from J, the junction contained 2 bases not matched to a gene. Per the germline V gene, CDR1 is MNHNS and CDR2 is SASEGT. The CDR3 covers 13 residues. This chain's CDR3 is CASSWTGNTEAFF. The CDR3 coding sequence is TGTGCCAGCAGTTGGACAGGCAACACTGAAGCTTTCTTT.

The V call is TRBV15, the J call TRBJ1-4; D not certain. This CDR3 has 15 amino acids. The V end lost 0 bases, the J end lost 5 bases, and 10 bases lay between the germline ends. Germline V gene data show CDR1 as LNHNV and CDR2 as YYDKDF (reference sequence). CDR3 sequence: CATSRDRAMNEKLFF. CDR3 DNA: TGTGCCACCAGCAGAGATCGGGCGATGAATGAAAAACTGTTTTTT.

V and J are TRBV18 and TRBJ1-1, with no clear D. This CDR3 spans 16 amino acids. Germline CDR1 reads KGHSH; CDR2 reads LQKENI. V lost 1 base to trimming and J lost 1 base, with 13 bases between them. Here the CDR3 reads CASSPLGSATNTEAFF. CDR3 in DNA: TGTGCCAGCTCACCACTGGGCAGCGCAACGAACACTGAAGCTTTCTTT.

DNA of the CDR3: TGCGCCAGCAGCCAAGATGGCGTCATCGGGGAGCTGTTTTTT. Its protein product is CASSQDGVIGELFF. The chain couples TRBV4-3 to TRBJ2-2; D not resolved. Trimming stripped 0 bases from V and 7 bases from J, with 9 bases between. Germline loops: CDR1 LGHNA, CDR2 YSLEER. The CDR3 has 14 residues.

The chain couples TRBV20-1 to TRBJ1-2; a weak D match, TRBD1 (5 bases). The ends were cut back, 1 base at V and 4 bases at J, with 10 bases in the middle. The CDR3 spans 13 residues. Germline V CDR1 and CDR2: DFQATT, SNEGSKA (reference sequence). Written as DNA, the CDR3 is TGCAGTGCTAGAGGGAGGGACGGCTATGGCTACACCTTC. It codes for CSARGRDGYGYTF.

V usage is TRBV20-1 and J usage is TRBJ2-1, with D perhaps assigned TRBD1 or TRBD2 (5 bases each). CDR1 and CDR2 from the germline V gene are DFQATT and SNEGSKA (reference sequence). Trimming removed 0 bases at V and 7 bases at J, with 16 bases between. The CDR3 extends over 15 amino acids. For the CDR3, the DNA is TGCAGTGCTAGAGATGGGGACGGCCGAAAAAATGAGCAGTTCTTC. Protein product: CSARDGDGRKNEQFF.

The rearrangement uses TRBV5-1 and TRBJ1-2, with TRBD1 matching 11 bases. Germline values: CDR1 SGHRS, CDR2 YFSETQ. Trimming removed 0 bases from V and 4 bases from J; junction bases left unmatched: 8. The length of the CDR3 is 17 residues. The CDR3 loop reads CASSLAKDGTGGYGYTF. DNA for the CDR3: TGCGCCAGCAGCTTGGCCAAGGACGGGACAGGGGGCTATGGCTACACCTTC.

The CDR3 spells CASSSDREGVHYNEQFF. CDR3 nucleotide sequence: TGTGCCAGCAGTTCGGACAGGGAGGGGGTCCACTACAATGAGCAGTTCTTC. The chain employs TRBV28 and TRBJ2-1; TRBD1 is a possible D gene (8 bases). The germline V and J ends were trimmed by 4 bases and 3 bases, with 19 bases remaining between them. Germline V CDR1 and CDR2: MDHEN, SYDVKM. This CDR3 comprises 17 residues.

The rearrangement joins TRBV20-1 to TRBJ2-7, with D perhaps TRBD1 (5 bases). The CDR3 totals 13 residues. CDR1 and CDR2 from the germline V gene are DFQATT and SNEGSKA (reference sequence). The V end lost 0 bases, the J end lost 2 bases, and 8 bases lay between the germline ends. The CDR3 loop reads CSARDRDAYEQYF. CDR3 DNA sequence: TGCAGTGCTAGAGACAGGGATGCCTACGAGCAGTACTTC.

The chain is built from TRBV4-1 and TRBJ2-3; 7 bases match TRBD1. CDR1 is MGHRA and CDR2 is YSYEKL in the germline V gene. There are 15 residues in the CDR3. J gave up 2 bases and V 4 bases, and 6 bases lay outside the gene matches. DNA for the CDR3: TGCGCCAGCAGCCCGGGGACAGTCAACACAGATACGCAGTATTTT. Amino acids: CASSPGTVNTDTQYF.

This clonotype has only one observation. The J gene is TRBJ1-2, the V gene TRBV5-1; D gene uncertain. Germline V gene lookup returns CDR1 SGHRS and CDR2 YFSETQ. This CDR3 region has 13 residues. Trimming pared 1 base from V and 0 bases from J, leaving 4 bases between. The CDR3 DNA reads TGCGCCAGCAGCTTGCACCCTAACTATGGCTACACCTTC. Translating gives CASSLHPNYGYTF. The full variable domain, rest sourced from reference TRBV5-1 and TRBJ1-2, is KAGVTQTPRYLIKTRGQQVTLSCSPISGHRSVSWYQQTPGQGLQFLFEYFSETQRNKGNFPGRFSGRQFSNSRSEMNVSTLELGDSALYLCASSLHPNYGYTFGSGTRLTVV.

This chain joins TRBV20-1 and TRBJ2-1; TRBD2 might be the D (6 bases). V shed 0 bases and J shed 8 bases, with 11 bases lying between them. This CDR3 comprises 13 residues. Germline V CDR1 and CDR2: DFQATT, SNEGSKA (reference sequence). The CDR3 sequence is CSARDLRGYEQFF. The CDR3 DNA follows: TGCAGTGCTAGAGATCTCCGGGGGTATGAGCAGTTCTTC.

This chain links TRBV30 with TRBJ1-6, with D possibly TRBD1 on 6 matching bases. Per the germline V gene, CDR1 is GTSNPN and CDR2 is SVGIG (reference sequence). Trimming took off 2 bases at V and 3 bases at J, with 14 bases between the two ends. The CDR3 has 16 residues. Here the CDR3 DNA reads TGTGCCTGGAGTACCCCGACGGACAGCTATAATTCACCCCTCCACTTT. Translating it yields CAWSTPTDSYNSPLHF.

The chain carries TRBV5-6 and TRBJ2-7, with D perhaps assigned TRBD1 or TRBD2 (6 bases each). CDR1 is SGHDT and CDR2 is YYEEEE in the germline V gene. This CDR3 is built from 13 residues. V lost 0 bases, J lost 6 bases, and 10 bases lay in between. For the CDR3, the DNA is TGTGCCAGCAGCTTGGGCAGGGGACTCGAGCAGTACTTC. Translation gives CASSLGRGLEQYF.

The CDR3 region is CASSMEVFSSPLHF. The CDR3 DNA is TGTGCCAGTAGTATGGAGGTTTTTAGTTCACCCCTCCACTTT. This chain joins TRBV19 and TRBJ1-6; D remains unclear. V lost 3 bases to trimming and J lost 9 bases, with 12 bases between them. The CDR3 has 14 residues. In germline, CDR1 is LNHDA, CDR2 SQIVND (reference sequence).

This chain joins TRBV12-5 and TRBJ2-7; unclear D gene. Germline assignment: CDR1 LGHNT and CDR2 FRNRAP. Trimming cost V 2 bases and J 3 bases, with 2 bases left between them. This CDR3 contains 11 residues. The DNA of the CDR3 is TGTGCTAGTGGTTTGTTCTACGAGCAGTACTTC. It codes for CASGLFYEQYF.